Presented here are 10 T cell receptor beta chains from one specimen sequenced in a study of blood T cell repertoires in COVID-19. The repertoire was sequenced with immunoSEQ multiplex PCR; TCRdb's copy has only in-frame clones and lacks some. The top ten hold over 4.5% of the sample, which has roughly 200,000 clones, 85% to 90% seen once. The source material was peripheral blood. The receptors stem from an elderly man with acute or convalescent COVID-19.

The chain uses TRBV30 and TRBJ2-1; D might be TRBD1 (6 bases). The V gene's germline CDR1 is GTSNPN and CDR2 SVGIG (reference sequence). CDR3 size: 13 residues. CDR3 sequence reads: CASWGQGFGEQFF. The DNA for the CDR3 is TGTGCTTCTTGGGGGCAAGGGTTCGGTGAGCAGTTCTTC.

Only a few counts were recorded for this clone. V and J are TRBV7-2 and TRBJ1-3, with a weak D call TRBD1 (5 bases). Germline CDR1 SGHTA, CDR2 FQGNSA. The CDR3 sequence is 15 residues long. Trimming shortened V by 4 bases and J by 0 bases, and 10 bases separated the two germline ends. The DNA for the CDR3 is TGTGCCAGCAGCTCCGGGGGGATCTCTGGAAACACCATATATTTT. Protein sequence: CASSSGGISGNTIYF.

The rearrangement links TRBV3-1 (or the pseudogene TRBV3-2) to TRBJ2-4; tentative D call: TRBD1 (6 bases). CDR3 length equals 15 residues. Germline values: CDR1 LGHDT, CDR2 YNNKEL (reference sequence). The V gene lost 2 bases and the J gene lost 0 bases, with 8 bases spanning the gap. The CDR3, as DNA: TGTGCCAGCAGCCAAAGGACAGTAGCCAAAAACATTCAGTACTTC. Its protein product is CASSQRTVAKNIQYF.

The chain recombines TRBV30 with TRBJ2-1, with D hard to call. The germline V gene encodes CDR1 GTSNPN and CDR2 SVGIG (reference sequence). The CDR3 runs 13 residues. Trimming took 3 bases from V and 0 from J, leaving 6 bases between them. CDR3 sequence reads: CAWSSFSYNEQFF. CDR3 nucleotides: TGTGCCTGGAGCTCCTTCTCCTACAATGAGCAGTTCTTC.

This clone occurred a few times. This chain joins TRBV30 and TRBJ1-4, with D maybe TRBD1 (5 bases). Per germline, CDR1 GTSNPN and CDR2 SVGIG (reference sequence). V was pared by 2 bases and J by 7 bases, with 11 bases between. The CDR3 covers 13 residues. The CDR3 sequence: CAWSRGVTEKLFF. The CDR3 nucleotides are TGTGCCTGGAGTCGGGGGGTTACTGAAAAACTGTTTTTT.

V and J are TRBV7-8 and TRBJ1-4, with 8 bases aligning to TRBD1. Germline CDR1 reads SGHVS; CDR2 reads FQNEAQ. V was pared by 0 bases and J by 4 bases, with 4 bases of the junction left unmatched. There are 16 residues in the CDR3. Written as DNA, the CDR3 is TGTGCCAGCAGCTTAGCGCAGGGGGCCTTTAATGAAAAACTGTTTTTT. This codes for CASSLAQGAFNEKLFF.

This chain joins TRBV21-1 and TRBJ1-2; the table's D gene call, TRBD1, was not cross checked with the DNA. TRBV21-1 is classified as a pseudogene. This CDR3 spans 15 amino acids. CDR3 sequence reads: CASSKVQGRNYGYTF. The DNA of the CDR3 is TGTGCCAGCAGCAAAGTACAGGGCCGTAACTATGGCTACACCTTC.

V gene TRBV18 combines with J gene TRBJ1-1, with D unresolved. The germline gives CDR1 KGHSH, CDR2 LQKENI. The V end was cut by 3 bases, the J end by 0 bases, with 8 bases between. This CDR3 contains 14 residues. The CDR3 loop is CASSPRGMNTEAFF. The CDR3 region has the DNA TGTGCCAGCTCACCCCGGGGAATGAACACTGAAGCTTTCTTT.

Regarding this clone: One end of the junction fails to match germline, which may point to a read error. The V and J genes are TRBV29-1 and TRBJ1-6; D is unresolved. The germline V gene has CDR1 SQVTM and CDR2 ANQGSEA. The CDR3 consists of 14 residues. CDR3 residues: CSVKDGNHNSPLHF. The CDR3, as DNA: TGCAGCGTTAAAGACGGTAATCATAATTCACCCCTCCACTTT.

The chain has TRBV18 and TRBJ2-7; D unclear. Trimming removed 3 bases at V and 7 bases at J, with 16 bases between. The CDR3 loop spans 14 amino acids. CDR1 and CDR2 (germline): KGHSH, LQKENI. CDR3 region: CASSPPTLGEEQYF. The CDR3 DNA reads TGTGCCAGCTCACCTCCGACCCTCGGAGAGGAGCAGTACTTC.